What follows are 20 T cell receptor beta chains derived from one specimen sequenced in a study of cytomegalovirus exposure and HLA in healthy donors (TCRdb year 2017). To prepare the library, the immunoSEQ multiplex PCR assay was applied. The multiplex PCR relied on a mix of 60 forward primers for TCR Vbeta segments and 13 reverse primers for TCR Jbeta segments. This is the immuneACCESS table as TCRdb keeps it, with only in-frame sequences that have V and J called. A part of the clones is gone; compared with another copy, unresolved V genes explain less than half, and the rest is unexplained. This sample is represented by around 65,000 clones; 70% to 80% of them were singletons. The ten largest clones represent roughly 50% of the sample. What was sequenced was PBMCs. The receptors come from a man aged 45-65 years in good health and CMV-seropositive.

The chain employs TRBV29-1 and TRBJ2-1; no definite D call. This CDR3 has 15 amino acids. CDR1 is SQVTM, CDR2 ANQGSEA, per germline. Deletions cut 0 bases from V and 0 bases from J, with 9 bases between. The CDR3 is CSVEDAIYSYNEQFF. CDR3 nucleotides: TGCAGCGTTGAAGATGCGATCTACTCCTACAATGAGCAGTTCTTC.

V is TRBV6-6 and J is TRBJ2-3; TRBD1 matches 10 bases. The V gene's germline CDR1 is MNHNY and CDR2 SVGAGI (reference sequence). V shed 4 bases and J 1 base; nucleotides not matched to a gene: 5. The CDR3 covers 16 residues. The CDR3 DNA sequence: TGTGCCAGCAGTTTCCGACAGGGGGCTGGCACAGATACGCAGTATTTT. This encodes CASSFRQGAGTDTQYF.

CDR3 in DNA: TGCACCAGCAGCCACGCCGACGAGGGGGTCACCGGGGAGCTGTTTTTT. Protein product: CTSSHADEGVTGELFF. J is TRBJ2-2 and V is TRBV1; the table's TRBD1 call for D was not verified on the DNA. TRBV1 is a pseudogene. The CDR3 totals 16 residues.

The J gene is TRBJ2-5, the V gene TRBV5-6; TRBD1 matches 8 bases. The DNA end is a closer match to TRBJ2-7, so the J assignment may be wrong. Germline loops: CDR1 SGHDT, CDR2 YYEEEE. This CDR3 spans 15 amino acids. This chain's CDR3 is CASSLETGVAGEQYF. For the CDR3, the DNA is TGTGCCAGCAGCTTGGAGACAGGGGTCGCGGGCGAGCAGTACTTC.

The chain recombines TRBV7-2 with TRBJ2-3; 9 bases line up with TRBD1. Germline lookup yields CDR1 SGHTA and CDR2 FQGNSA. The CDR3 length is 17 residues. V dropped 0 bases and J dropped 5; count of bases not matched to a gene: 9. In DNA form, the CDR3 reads TGTGCCAGCAGCTTAGCGGGGACAGGGCGGTTTTTAGATACGCAGTATTTT. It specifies CASSLAGTGRFLDTQYF.

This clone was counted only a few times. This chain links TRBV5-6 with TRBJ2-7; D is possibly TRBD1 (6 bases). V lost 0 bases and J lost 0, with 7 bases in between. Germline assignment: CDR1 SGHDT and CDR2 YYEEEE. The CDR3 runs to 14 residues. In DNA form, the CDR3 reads TGTGCCAGCAGCTTGGGGGACACCTCCTACGAGCAGTACTTC. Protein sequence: CASSLGDTSYEQYF.

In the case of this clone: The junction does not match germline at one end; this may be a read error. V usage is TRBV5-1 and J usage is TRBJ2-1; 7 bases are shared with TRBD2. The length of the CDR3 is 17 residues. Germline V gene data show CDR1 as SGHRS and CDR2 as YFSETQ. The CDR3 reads CASSLEQGGSSYNEQFF. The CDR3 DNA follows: TGCGCCAGTAGCTTGGAGCAGGGCGGGAGCTCCTACAATGAGCAGTTCTTC.

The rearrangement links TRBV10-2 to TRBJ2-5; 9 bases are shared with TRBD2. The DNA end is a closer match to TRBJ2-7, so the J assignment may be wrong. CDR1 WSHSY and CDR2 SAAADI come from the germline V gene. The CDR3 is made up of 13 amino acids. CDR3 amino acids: CASSGAGGYEQYF. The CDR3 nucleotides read TGCGCCAGCAGTGGAGCGGGAGGCTACGAGCAGTACTTC.

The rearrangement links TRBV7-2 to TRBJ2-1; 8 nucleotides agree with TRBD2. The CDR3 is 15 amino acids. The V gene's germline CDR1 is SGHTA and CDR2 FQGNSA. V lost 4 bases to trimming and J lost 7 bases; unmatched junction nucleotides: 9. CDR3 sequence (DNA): TGTGCCAGCAGCTCGGCGGGGGGTCGGCTGAATGAGCAGTTCTTC. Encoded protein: CASSSAGGRLNEQFF.

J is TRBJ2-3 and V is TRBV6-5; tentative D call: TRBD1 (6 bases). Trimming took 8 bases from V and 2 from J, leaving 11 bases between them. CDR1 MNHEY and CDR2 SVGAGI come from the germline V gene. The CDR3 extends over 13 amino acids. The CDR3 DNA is TGTGCCAGCGGTGACAGGCTCACAGATACGCAGTATTTT. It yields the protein CASGDRLTDTQYF.

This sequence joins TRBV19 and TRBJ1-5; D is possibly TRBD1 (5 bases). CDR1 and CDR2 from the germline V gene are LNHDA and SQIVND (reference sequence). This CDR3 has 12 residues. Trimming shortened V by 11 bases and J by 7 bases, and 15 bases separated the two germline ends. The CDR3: CAGGGQGQPQHF. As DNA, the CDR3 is TGTGCCGGGGGAGGGCAAGGGCAGCCCCAGCATTTT.

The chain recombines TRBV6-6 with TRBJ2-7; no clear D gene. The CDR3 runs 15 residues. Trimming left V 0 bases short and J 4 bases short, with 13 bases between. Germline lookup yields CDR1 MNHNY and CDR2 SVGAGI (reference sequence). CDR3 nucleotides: TGTGCCAGCAGTTACTCGGAACGGTACGGGTACGAGCAGTACTTC. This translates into CASSYSERYGYEQYF.

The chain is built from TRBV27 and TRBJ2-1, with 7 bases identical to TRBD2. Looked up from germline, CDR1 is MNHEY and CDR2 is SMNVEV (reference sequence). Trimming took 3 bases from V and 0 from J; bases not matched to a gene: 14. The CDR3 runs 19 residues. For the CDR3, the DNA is TGTGCCAGCAGTTTGAACCTACCGGGAGGCGGGAGCTCCTACAATGAGCAGTTCTTC. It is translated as CASSLNLPGGGSSYNEQFF.

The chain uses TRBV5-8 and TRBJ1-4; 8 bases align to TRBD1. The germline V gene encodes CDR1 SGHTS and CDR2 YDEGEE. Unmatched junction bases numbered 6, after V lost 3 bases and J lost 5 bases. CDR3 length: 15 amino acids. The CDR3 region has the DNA TGTGCCAGCAGCTCGGCAGGGGGCGCGAATGAAAAACTGTTTTTT. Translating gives CASSSAGGANEKLFF.

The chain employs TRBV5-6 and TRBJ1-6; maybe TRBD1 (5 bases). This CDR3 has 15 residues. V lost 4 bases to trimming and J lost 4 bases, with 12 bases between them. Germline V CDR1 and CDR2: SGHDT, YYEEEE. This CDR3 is CASSTQGIYNSPLHF. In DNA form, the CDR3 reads TGTGCCAGCAGCACTCAGGGCATTTATAATTCACCCCTCCACTTT.

The CDR3 bases are TGTGCCAGCAGACAACCGGGACAGGAAAACACCGGGGAGCTGTTTTTT. Protein product: CASRQPGQENTGELFF. V is TRBV27 and J is TRBJ2-2; 8 bases fit TRBD1. CDR1 is MNHEY, CDR2 SMNVEV, per germline (reference sequence). The CDR3 loop spans 16 amino acids. The V and J ends lost 6 bases and 2 bases, in that order; junction bases with no gene match: 8.

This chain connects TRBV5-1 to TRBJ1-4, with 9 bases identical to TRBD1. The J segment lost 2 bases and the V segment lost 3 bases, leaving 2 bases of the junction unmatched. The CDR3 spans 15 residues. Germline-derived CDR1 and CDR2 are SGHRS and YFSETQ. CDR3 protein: CASSSQGATNEKLFF. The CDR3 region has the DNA TGCGCCAGCAGCTCACAGGGGGCGACTAATGAAAAACTGTTTTTT.

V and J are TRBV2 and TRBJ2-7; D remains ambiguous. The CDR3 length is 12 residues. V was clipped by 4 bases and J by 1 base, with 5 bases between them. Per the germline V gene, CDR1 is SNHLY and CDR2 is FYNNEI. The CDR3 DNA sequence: TGTGCCAGCAGTGTTCAATCCTACGAGCAGTACTTC. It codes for CASSVQSYEQYF.

The CDR3 sequence: CASGRGTDQETQYF. Here the CDR3 DNA reads TGTGCCAGCGGAAGGGGGACGGACCAAGAGACCCAGTACTTC. The J gene is TRBJ2-5, the V gene TRBV2, with D possibly matching TRBD1 (6 bases). The CDR3 sequence is 14 residues long. Per the germline V gene, CDR1 is SNHLY and CDR2 is FYNNEI. Between the trimmed V and J ends, which lost 8 bases and 0 bases, there was a span of 13 bases.

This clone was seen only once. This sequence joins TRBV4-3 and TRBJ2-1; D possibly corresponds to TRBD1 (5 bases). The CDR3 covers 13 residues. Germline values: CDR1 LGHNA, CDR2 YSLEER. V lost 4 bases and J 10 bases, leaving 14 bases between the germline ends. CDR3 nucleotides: TGCGCCAGCAGCCGAGTAACAGGACAAGAGCAGTTCTTC. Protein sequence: CASSRVTGQEQFF.